This is a list of T cell receptor beta chains from one sample in a study of a mutant IDH1 vaccine in newly diagnosed glioma. What these receptors recognize is not known. Repertoires were generated with immunoSEQ multiplex PCR, while TCRdb's copy carries only in-frame clones and drops some. Here the sample spans about 64,000 clones, 60% to 75% being singletons. This material consisted of PBMCs, taken from a glioma patient whose treatment included an IDH1 peptide vaccine. These receptor sequences come from a man in his forties or fifties with glioma. Both conserved end residues are part of each CDR3. D genes are given only for firm matches. Some rows have no size entry. The others give once, few or many, or a class for an expanded clone.

CDR3aa: CASSLGLPTEKLFF
CDR3nt: TGTGCCAGCAGTTTGGGACTCCCCACGGAAAAACTGTTTTTT
abundance: few
v_gene: TRBV28
d_gene: -
j_gene: TRBJ1-4

CDR3aa: CAWTSGQETQYF
CDR3nt: TGTGCCTGGACGTCAGGCCAAGAGACCCAGTACTTC
abundance: -
v_gene: TRBV30
d_gene: -
j_gene: TRBJ2-5

CDR3aa: CASRYQGPRTDTQYF
CDR3nt: TGTGCCAGCAGATATCAGGGGCCCCGCACAGATACGCAGTATTTT
abundance: -
v_gene: TRBV27
d_gene: -
j_gene: TRBJ2-3

CDR3aa: CASSPPGEDTQYF
CDR3nt: TGTGCCAGCTCACCCCCCGGAGAAGATACGCAGTATTTT
abundance: -
v_gene: TRBV18
d_gene: -
j_gene: TRBJ2-3

CDR3aa: CATSSDQGRAAFF
CDR3nt: TGTGCCACCAGCAGTGACCAAGGCCGTGCAGCTTTCTTT
abundance: -
v_gene: TRBV15
d_gene: -
j_gene: TRBJ1-1

CDR3aa: CASSPASGGRETQYF
CDR3nt: TGTGCCAGCAGTCCAGCCAGCGGGGGGAGAGAGACCCAGTACTTC
abundance: -
v_gene: TRBV7-9
d_gene: TRBD2
j_gene: TRBJ2-5

CDR3aa: CASRVGQGGNQPQHF
CDR3nt: TGTGCCAGCAGAGTCGGACAGGGTGGGAATCAGCCCCAGCATTTT
abundance: -
v_gene: TRBV6-5
d_gene: TRBD1
j_gene: TRBJ1-5

CDR3aa: CATSRDRDTGREQFF
CDR3nt: TGTGCCACCAGCAGAGATAGAGACACGGGGAGAGAGCAGTTCTTC
abundance: -
v_gene: TRBV15
d_gene: -
j_gene: TRBJ2-1

CDR3aa: CASSRDRGIGELFF
CDR3nt: TGTGCCAGCAGCCGGGACAGGGGGATCGGGGAGCTGTTTTTT
abundance: -
v_gene: TRBV7-3
d_gene: TRBD1
j_gene: TRBJ2-2

CDR3aa: CASSVHRANTIYF
CDR3nt: TGTGCCAGCAGCGTCCACAGGGCCAACACCATATATTTT
abundance: -
v_gene: TRBV5-8
d_gene: -
j_gene: TRBJ1-3

CDR3aa: CASSESPTGGRSNEKLFF
CDR3nt: TGTGCCAGCAGTGAATCCCCGACAGGGGGCCGAAGTAATGAAAAACTGTTTTTT
abundance: -
v_gene: TRBV6-1
d_gene: TRBD1
j_gene: TRBJ1-4

CDR3aa: CASSPQGNQPQHF
CDR3nt: TGTGCCAGCTCACCACAGGGGAATCAGCCCCAGCATTTT
abundance: -
v_gene: TRBV18
d_gene: -
j_gene: TRBJ1-5

CDR3aa: CATGDVPSSYNEQFF
CDR3nt: TGTGCCACTGGGGACGTGCCGAGCTCCTACAATGAGCAGTTCTTC
abundance: -
v_gene: TRBV6-6
d_gene: -
j_gene: TRBJ2-1

CDR3aa: CASSQGHCHF
CDR3nt: TGTGCCAGCAGCCAGGGGCATTGCCACTTC
abundance: -
v_gene: TRBV14
d_gene: -
j_gene: TRBJ1-2

CDR3aa: CASSPTTHTEAFF
CDR3nt: TGTGCCAGTAGTCCGACAACTCACACTGAAGCTTTCTTT
abundance: -
v_gene: TRBV19
d_gene: -
j_gene: TRBJ1-1

CDR3aa: CAWSSLTEAFF
CDR3nt: TGTGCCTGGAGTAGTCTCACTGAAGCTTTCTTT
abundance: -
v_gene: TRBV30
d_gene: -
j_gene: TRBJ1-1

CDR3aa: CASSREGDYEQYF
CDR3nt: TGTGCCAGCAGCAGGGAGGGAGACTACGAGCAGTACTTC
abundance: -
v_gene: TRBV13
d_gene: TRBD2
j_gene: TRBJ2-7

CDR3aa: CASSVGGSSNQPQHF
CDR3nt: TGTGCCAGCAGCGTGGGGGGGTCGAGCAATCAGCCCCAGCATTTT
abundance: -
v_gene: TRBV9
d_gene: -
j_gene: TRBJ1-5

CDR3aa: CATSSTEGGYNEQFF
CDR3nt: TGTGCCACCAGCTCGACCGAGGGGGGGTACAATGAGCAGTTCTTC
abundance: -
v_gene: TRBV15
d_gene: -
j_gene: TRBJ2-1

CDR3aa: CASSVLKTGNTEAFF
CDR3nt: TGTGCCAGCAGCGTCTTAAAGACAGGGAACACTGAAGCTTTCTTT
abundance: -
v_gene: TRBV9
d_gene: -
j_gene: TRBJ1-1

CDR3aa: CASSSSGSGVTQYF
CDR3nt: TGTGCCAGCAGCTCATCAGGGTCCGGGGTGACCCAGTACTTC
abundance: -
v_gene: TRBV6-6
d_gene: -
j_gene: TRBJ2-5

CDR3aa: CAMGDRMNTEAFF
CDR3nt: TGTGCCATGGGGGACAGAATGAACACTGAAGCTTTCTTT
abundance: -
v_gene: TRBV10-3
d_gene: TRBD1
j_gene: TRBJ1-1

CDR3aa: CASSPGEGAFYGYTF
CDR3nt: TGCGCCAGCAGCCCCGGGGAGGGAGCGTTCTATGGCTACACCTTC
abundance: -
v_gene: TRBV4-3
d_gene: -
j_gene: TRBJ1-2

CDR3aa: CASSLLQGGQPQHF
CDR3nt: TGTGCCAGCAGTTTATTACAGGGCGGTCAGCCCCAGCATTTT
abundance: -
v_gene: TRBV27
d_gene: -
j_gene: TRBJ1-5

CDR3aa: CASSGARVSNQPQHF
CDR3nt: TGTGCCAGCTCGGGGGCAAGGGTGAGCAATCAGCCCCAGCATTTT
abundance: -
v_gene: TRBV2
d_gene: -
j_gene: TRBJ1-5

CDR3aa: CASSHYGMKIVSDRKMNTEAFF
CDR3nt: TGCGCCAGCAGCCACTACGGGATGAAGATAGTGTCGGACCGGAAAATGAACACTGAAGCTTTCTTT
abundance: -
v_gene: TRBV4-1
d_gene: -
j_gene: TRBJ1-1

CDR3aa: CASSLEGTGRNTIYF
CDR3nt: TGTGCCAGCAGCTTGGAAGGGACGGGACGAAACACCATATATTTT
abundance: -
v_gene: TRBV7-3
d_gene: -
j_gene: TRBJ1-3

CDR3aa: CASSQVRDPYNEQFF
CDR3nt: TGTGCCAGCAGCCAAGTTAGGGACCCCTACAATGAGCAGTTCTTC
abundance: once
v_gene: TRBV4-2
d_gene: -
j_gene: TRBJ2-1

CDR3aa: CASSLGDLGSTDTQYF
CDR3nt: TGTGCCAGCAGCTTAGGGGACCTGGGTAGCACAGATACGCAGTATTTT
abundance: -
v_gene: TRBV7-9
d_gene: -
j_gene: TRBJ2-3

CDR3aa: CASSQYGGTSGALLYNEQFF
CDR3nt: TGCGCCAGCAGTCAATATGGCGGGACTAGCGGGGCGCTTCTCTACAATGAGCAGTTCTTC
abundance: -
v_gene: TRBV23-1
d_gene: TRBD2
j_gene: TRBJ2-1

CDR3aa: CASSLARVAGGSGTGELFF
CDR3nt: TGTGCCAGCAGCTTAGCGAGGGTAGCGGGGGGGTCCGGCACCGGGGAGCTGTTTTTT
abundance: -
v_gene: TRBV7-2
d_gene: TRBD2
j_gene: TRBJ2-2

CDR3aa: CASSFGGGTYEQYF
CDR3nt: TGTGCCAGTAGTTTCGGGGGGGGGACCTACGAGCAGTACTTC
abundance: -
v_gene: TRBV19
d_gene: TRBD2
j_gene: TRBJ2-7

CDR3aa: CASSPGQRLMSQYF
CDR3nt: TGTGCCAGCTCACCAGGGCAGAGACTAATGTCGCAGTATTTT
abundance: -
v_gene: TRBV18
d_gene: -
j_gene: TRBJ2-3

CDR3aa: CAWSVQGAVEQYF
CDR3nt: TGTGCCTGGAGTGTACAGGGGGCGGTCGAGCAGTACTTC
abundance: -
v_gene: TRBV30
d_gene: TRBD1
j_gene: TRBJ2-7

CDR3aa: CSALRTDTQYF
CDR3nt: TGCAGCGCACTTCGCACAGATACGCAGTATTTT
abundance: -
v_gene: TRBV29-1
d_gene: -
j_gene: TRBJ2-3

CDR3aa: CATSSRATNSPLHF
CDR3nt: TGTGCCACCAGCAGCCGGGCAACGAATTCACCCCTCCACTTT
abundance: -
v_gene: TRBV15
d_gene: -
j_gene: TRBJ1-6

CDR3aa: CASKARDRYNEKLFF
CDR3nt: TGTGCCAGCAAGGCCCGGGACAGGTATAATGAAAAACTGTTTTTT
abundance: -
v_gene: TRBV2
d_gene: TRBD1
j_gene: TRBJ1-4

CDR3aa: CASTSSGTGAYEQYF
CDR3nt: TGTGCCAGCACCTCCTCCGGGACAGGCGCCTACGAGCAGTACTTC
abundance: -
v_gene: TRBV7-2
d_gene: TRBD1
j_gene: TRBJ2-7

CDR3aa: CSVERVYNEQFF
CDR3nt: TGCAGCGTTGAAAGGGTTTACAATGAGCAGTTCTTC
abundance: -
v_gene: TRBV29-1
d_gene: -
j_gene: TRBJ2-1

CDR3aa: CASSLGTTRSGELFF
CDR3nt: TGTGCCAGCTCCTTAGGGACGACGAGGAGCGGGGAGCTGTTTTTT
abundance: -
v_gene: TRBV18
d_gene: -
j_gene: TRBJ2-2

CDR3aa: CASYSSGGLNTEAFF
CDR3nt: TGCGCCAGCTATTCTTCGGGGGGATTGAACACTGAAGCTTTCTTT
abundance: few
v_gene: TRBV4-1
d_gene: -
j_gene: TRBJ1-1